A selection of T cell receptor beta chains follows, all from one sample in a study of control samples from healthy donors and cancer patients. Here immunoSEQ multiplex PCR was the method, and the copy in TCRdb shows in-frame clones only, minus some. Among 260,000 or so clones listed, roughly 82% were seen once. Material for sequencing was PBMCs. The source of these receptors is a woman aged 55-75 years with lung cancer. The CDR3 runs from the conserved cysteine through the conserved F or W. D genes are given only for firm matches. Not every row has a clone size; where given, it reads once, few, many or a size class.

V,size,J,length,D,CDR3,DNA
TRBV5-4,.,TRBJ1-4,17,TRBD1,CASSLKRGGQSNEKLFF,TGTGCCAGCAGCTTAAAGAGGGGGGGACAGTCTAATGAAAAACTGTTTTTT
TRBV29-1,.,TRBJ1-1,11,.,CSGEMNTEAFF,TGCAGCGGAGAGATGAACACTGAAGCTTTCTTT
TRBV15,.,TRBJ2-7,15,TRBD1,CATSRDVGQGFEQYF,TGTGCCACCAGCAGAGATGTGGGACAGGGGTTTGAGCAGTACTTC
TRBV3-1/TRBV3-2,.,TRBJ1-1,14,.,CASSQAQGWTEAFF,TGTGCCAGCAGCCAAGCACAGGGTTGGACTGAAGCTTTCTTT
TRBV3-1/TRBV3-2,.,TRBJ2-1,17,TRBD2,CASSQDFLTGGGGEQFF,TGTGCCAGCAGCCAAGATTTCTTAACGGGAGGTGGGGGTGAGCAGTTCTTC
TRBV25-1,.,TRBJ1-1,12,.,CASSEPGTRAFF,TGTGCCAGCAGTGAACCTGGGACGCGGGCTTTCTTT
TRBV6-1,few,TRBJ1-3,15,.,CASSDYGHSGNTIYF,TGTGCCAGCAGTGATTATGGGCACTCTGGAAACACCATATATTTT
TRBV9,.,TRBJ2-1,13,.,CASSGTSYNEQFF,TGTGCCAGCAGTGGGACTTCTTACAATGAGCAGTTCTTC
TRBV2,.,TRBJ2-3,12,.,CASRSSGDTQYF,TGTGCCAGCAGATCGTCCGGCGATACGCAGTATTTT
TRBV29-1,once,TRBJ2-7,14,TRBD1,CSVRFTGGRNEQYF,TGCAGCGTGCGGTTCACAGGGGGCCGTAACGAGCAGTACTTC
TRBV4-1,.,TRBJ1-2,14,.,CASSPTDTNYGYTF,TGCGCCAGCAGCCCGACGGACACTAACTATGGCTACACCTTC
TRBV10-3,.,TRBJ1-4,16,.,CAISESPREENEKLFF,TGTGCCATCAGTGAGTCCCCCCGGGAGGAAAATGAAAAACTGTTTTTT
TRBV9,.,TRBJ2-2,16,.,CASSVGGRANTGELFF,TGTGCCAGCAGCGTAGGGGGCAGGGCGAACACCGGGGAGCTGTTTTTT
TRBV6-5,.,TRBJ1-5,13,TRBD1,CASTHRGRQPQHF,TGTGCCAGCACCCACAGGGGCAGACAGCCCCAGCATTTT
TRBV19,.,TRBJ1-2,13,.,CASSIGGTYGYTF,TGTGCCAGTAGTATCGGAGGGACCTATGGCTACACCTTC
TRBV9,.,TRBJ1-5,14,.,CASSVSGGEVPQHF,TGTGCCAGCAGCGTTTCGGGGGGCGAGGTGCCCCAGCATTTT
TRBV6-1,once,TRBJ1-5,13,.,CASSELGNQPQHF,TGTGCCAGCAGTGAATTAGGTAATCAGCCCCAGCATTTT
TRBV29-1,.,TRBJ2-7,13,.,CSVSQGLAYEQYF,TGCAGCGTTTCCCAGGGTTTAGCCTACGAGCAGTACTTC
TRBV5-1,.,TRBJ2-2,16,.,CASSPDGGLYTGELFF,TGCGCCAGCAGCCCGGACGGGGGACTCTACACCGGGGAGCTGTTTTTT
TRBV29-1,.,TRBJ1-1,8,.,CSSGGAFF,TGCAGCTCCGGGGGAGCTTTCTTT
TRBV6-6,.,TRBJ1-5,14,.,CASLLGTGNQPQHF,TGTGCCAGCCTGTTGGGGACTGGGAATCAGCCCCAGCATTTT
TRBV19,.,TRBJ2-7,14,TRBD1,CASSPRDRDDEQYF,TGTGCCAGTAGTCCCCGGGACAGGGACGACGAGCAGTACTTC
TRBV12-3/TRBV12-4,few,TRBJ1-6,12,.,CASSSAPRLLHF,TGTGCCAGCAGTTCCGCACCACGGCTCCTCCACTTT
TRBV28,once,TRBJ1-3,13,.,CASRASSGNTIYF,TGTGCCAGCAGGGCCAGCTCTGGAAACACCATATATTTT
TRBV4-2,.,TRBJ2-1,16,TRBD1,CASSQDTGQPYNEQFF,TGTGCCAGCAGCCAAGATACGGGACAGCCTTACAATGAGCAGTTCTTC
TRBV28,.,TRBJ1-2,15,.,CASSLVGRFNYGYTF,TGTGCCAGCAGTTTAGTCGGTCGTTTTAACTATGGCTACACCTTC
TRBV15,.,TRBJ2-2,15,.,CATSRVASNTGELFF,TGTGCCACCAGCAGAGTCGCCAGCAACACCGGGGAGCTGTTTTTT
TRBV10-3,.,TRBJ1-5,17,TRBD1,CANYAPGTGQSNQPQHF,TGTGCCAACTACGCCCCCGGGACAGGGCAGAGCAATCAGCCCCAGCATTTT
TRBV6-1,.,TRBJ1-4,14,.,CASSEGGGGEKLFF,TGTGCCAGCAGTGAAGGTGGCGGAGGTGAAAAACTGTTTTTT
TRBV5-1,.,TRBJ1-6,14,TRBD1,CASSLNRGYSPLHF,TGCGCCAGCAGCTTGAACAGGGGTTATTCACCCCTCCACTTT
TRBV5-1,.,TRBJ2-6,16,.,CASSLGLDSGANVLTF,TGCGCCAGCAGCCTCGGCCTTGACTCTGGGGCCAACGTCCTGACTTTC
TRBV9,.,TRBJ2-2,15,.,CASSVEADGAGELFF,TGTGCCAGCAGCGTAGAGGCGGATGGAGCCGGGGAGCTGTTTTTT
TRBV4-1,.,TRBJ2-1,15,TRBD2,CASSQGVGLAGEQFF,TGCGCCAGCAGCCAAGGGGTGGGACTAGCGGGCGAGCAGTTCTTC